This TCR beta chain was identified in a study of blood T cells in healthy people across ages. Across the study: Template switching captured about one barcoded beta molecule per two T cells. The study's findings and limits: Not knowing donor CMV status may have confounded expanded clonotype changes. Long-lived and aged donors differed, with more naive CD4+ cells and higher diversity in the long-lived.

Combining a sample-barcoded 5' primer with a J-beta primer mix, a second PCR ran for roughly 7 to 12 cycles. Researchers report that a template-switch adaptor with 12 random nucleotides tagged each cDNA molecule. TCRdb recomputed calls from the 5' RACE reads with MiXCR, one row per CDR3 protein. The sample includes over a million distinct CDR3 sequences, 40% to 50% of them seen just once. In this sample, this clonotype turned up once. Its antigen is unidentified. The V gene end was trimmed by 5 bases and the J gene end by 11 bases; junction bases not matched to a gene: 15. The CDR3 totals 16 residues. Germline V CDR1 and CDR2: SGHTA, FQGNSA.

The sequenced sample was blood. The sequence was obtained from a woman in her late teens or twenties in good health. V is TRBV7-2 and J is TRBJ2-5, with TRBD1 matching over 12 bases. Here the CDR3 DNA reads TGTGCCAGCAGCCCCTCCGGGACAGGGGGCTCTAATGAGCAGTACTTC. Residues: CASSPSGTGGSNEQYF.